A single sample is the source of the 27 T cell receptor beta chains below, sequenced in a study of T cell responses to AZD1222 COVID-19 vaccine. The repertoire was sequenced with immunoSEQ multiplex PCR; TCRdb's copy has only in-frame clones and lacks some. Seen here are some 130,000 clones, roughly 89% observed once, and the top ten hold roughly 6.3%. Material: peripheral blood, obtained on day 0 of AZD1222 vaccination. The receptors were sampled from an adult in good health.

V and J are TRBV15 and TRBJ1-2; tentative D call: TRBD1 (5 bases). V lost 1 base and J 13 bases, leaving 13 bases between the germline ends. CDR1 is LNHNV, CDR2 YYDKDF, per germline (reference sequence). This CDR3 has 12 amino acids. The CDR3 DNA is TGTGCCACCAGCAGAGCCAGGGAGTTTGGCACCTTC. Its protein product is CATSRAREFGTF.

CDR3 DNA sequence: TGTGCCAGCAGTCATAATTTAATCGAGGATGAGCAGTTCTTC. Translation: CASSHNLIEDEQFF. V usage is TRBV6-5 and J usage is TRBJ2-1, with D hard to call. The CDR3 has 14 amino acids. The germline gives CDR1 MNHEY, CDR2 SVGAGI. V was clipped by 5 bases and J by 8 bases, with 16 bases between them.

V gene TRBV25-1 combines with J gene TRBJ1-2; D possibly corresponds to TRBD1 (6 bases). V lost 8 bases and J 8 bases, leaving 18 bases between the germline ends. The CDR3 runs to 13 residues. CDR1 MGHDK and CDR2 SYGVNS come from the germline V gene. The CDR3 DNA follows: TGTGCCAGCCGTAGGGGGGATTTGCCCGGCTACACCTTC. Translated: CASRRGDLPGYTF.

On this clone itself: One end of the junction does not line up with germline, which may come from a read error. V gene TRBV2 combines with J gene TRBJ1-1, with a weak D call TRBD1 (6 bases). The CDR3 is 16 residues long. Germline loops: CDR1 SNHLY, CDR2 FYNNEI. The DNA for the CDR3 is TGTGCCAGCAGTGGAGGGGCAGGGGTAGGGAACGCTGAAGCTTTCTTT. It yields the protein CASSGGAGVGNAEAFF.

The chain is built from TRBV27 and TRBJ1-1, with D possibly TRBD1 on 6 matching bases. The V gene's germline CDR1 is MNHEY and CDR2 SMNVEV (reference sequence). Trimming cost V 5 bases and J 5 bases, with 15 bases left between them. The CDR3 extends over 14 amino acids. In DNA, the CDR3 is TGTGCCAGCAGTCTAGAGGGGGATAGGACTGAAGCTTTCTTT. Residues: CASSLEGDRTEAFF.

The chain uses TRBV7-3 and TRBJ2-1, with D maybe TRBD2 (7 bases). The CDR3 consists of 13 residues. V was pared by 4 bases and J by 9 bases, with 13 bases between. CDR1 is SGHTA and CDR2 is FQGTGA in the germline V gene. DNA for the CDR3: TGTGCCAGCAGCTCCACGGGGGGCGCTGAGCAGTTCTTC. Its translation: CASSSTGGAEQFF.

The chain employs TRBV6-1 and TRBJ2-7; perhaps TRBD2 as D (6 bases). This CDR3 contains 15 residues. With 3 bases removed from V and 7 bases from J, the gap between germline ends came to 19 bases. The germline V gene encodes CDR1 MNHNS and CDR2 SASEGT. CDR3 nucleotide sequence: TGTGCCAGCAGTGACAATTCTCCGGGAGACCGGGAGCAGTACTTC. Its translation: CASSDNSPGDREQYF.

The chain has TRBV7-8 and TRBJ1-2; possible D gene TRBD1, 5 bases. This CDR3 has 15 amino acids. The germline V gene encodes CDR1 SGHVS and CDR2 FQNEAQ. Trimming took 2 bases from V and 8 from J, leaving 18 bases between them. CDR3 region: CASSLIAGYSDGYTF. The CDR3 nucleotides read TGTGCCAGCAGCTTAATCGCAGGGTATAGTGACGGCTACACCTTC. The full variable domain, in which reference TRBV7-8 and TRBJ1-2 provide the parts outside the CDR3, is GAGVSQSPRYKVAKRGQDVALRCDPISGHVSLFWYQQALGQGPEFLTYFQNEAQLDKSGLPSDRFFAERPEGSVSTLKIQRTQQEDSAVYLCASSLIAGYSDGYTFGSGTRLTVV.

This clone turned up a few times. The chain couples TRBV27 to TRBJ1-6; D not certain. Germline V gives CDR1 MNHEY, CDR2 SMNVEV (reference sequence). The V gene lost 8 bases and the J gene lost 10 bases, with 18 bases spanning the gap. There are 14 residues in the CDR3. CDR3 coding DNA: TGTGCCAGCGGATTTTCAGTCCGGGGATCACCCCTCCACTTT. Its protein is CASGFSVRGSPLHF.

This clone was found once. The chain couples TRBV13 to TRBJ1-3; TRBD1 agrees at 10 bases. CDR3 length: 17 residues. Germline V lookup: CDR1 PRHDT, CDR2 FYEKMQ (reference sequence). Unmatched junction bases numbered 7, after V lost 5 bases and J lost 0 bases. In DNA, the CDR3 is TGTGCCAGCAGCCGGACAGGGGGACGGCTCTCTGGAAACACCATATATTTT. Encoded protein: CASSRTGGRLSGNTIYF.

V and J are TRBV13 and TRBJ1-1; D ambiguous. This CDR3 contains 12 residues. V gave up 1 base and J gave up 3 bases, with 3 bases separating them. Germline V gene data show CDR1 as PRHDT and CDR2 as FYEKMQ (reference sequence). The CDR3 sequence: CASSLVDTEAFF. The CDR3 DNA reads as TGTGCCAGCAGCTTAGTGGACACTGAAGCTTTCTTT. The full variable domain, completed using reference TRBV13 and TRBJ1-1, is AAGVIQSPRHLIKEKRETATLKCYPIPRHDTVYWYQQGPGQDPQFLISFYEKMQSDKGSIPDRFSAQQFSDYHSELNMSSLELGDSALYFCASSLVDTEAFFGQGTRLTVV.

CDR3 in DNA: TGTGCCAGCAGCCTACTCACGGGGAAGGGGAACACTGAAGCTTTCTTT. This translates into CASSLLTGKGNTEAFF. The chain employs TRBV3-1 (or the pseudogene TRBV3-2) and TRBJ1-1; no reliable D call. CDR1 and CDR2 from the germline V gene are LGHDT and YNNKEL (reference sequence). The V end was cut by 4 bases, the J end by 1 base, with 16 bases between. CDR3 length: 16 residues.

The chain uses TRBV2 and TRBJ1-1; D perhaps matches TRBD1 (5 bases). The V and J ends lost 6 bases and 1 base respectively, with 9 bases between them. The germline gives CDR1 SNHLY, CDR2 FYNNEI. The CDR3 has 13 residues. The CDR3 bases are TGTGCCAGCAGAGACAGACAGAACACTGAAGCTTTCTTT. Translated, it gives CASRDRQNTEAFF.

The chain carries TRBV7-9 and TRBJ2-7, with D maybe TRBD2 (5 bases). V was clipped by 1 base and J by 6 bases, with 7 bases between them. Germline V gene data show CDR1 as SEHNR and CDR2 as FQNEAQ (reference sequence). The CDR3 runs to 12 residues. In DNA form, the CDR3 reads TGTGCCAGCAGCTTAGAAAGCGGCGAGCAGTACTTC. Translating it yields CASSLESGEQYF.

This chain uses TRBV9 with TRBJ2-5, with D possibly being TRBD2 (6 bases). The CDR3 runs to 14 residues. V was pared by 4 bases and J by 3 bases, with 13 bases between. Per germline, CDR1 SGDLS and CDR2 YYNGEE. CDR3 amino acids: CASSPRDWKETQYF. Here the CDR3 DNA reads TGTGCCAGCAGCCCCAGGGACTGGAAAGAGACCCAGTACTTC.

This clone was recorded a few times. One end of the junction does not line up with germline, which may come from a read error. The chain recombines TRBV6-1 with TRBJ2-7; 15 nucleotides line up with TRBD2. The CDR3 runs to 16 residues. CDR1 is MNHNS and CDR2 is SASEGT in the germline V gene. Here the CDR3 DNA reads TGTGCCAGCAGTGAAGCAGGGACTAGCGGGGGGCGTTTGTCCCTTTTC. Protein: CASSEAGTSGGRLSLF.

The chain is built from TRBV15 and TRBJ2-1, with D tentatively TRBD2 (7 bases). The CDR3 extends over 14 amino acids. The germline CDR1 and CDR2 sequences are LNHNV and YYDKDF (reference sequence). Trimming stripped 8 bases from V and 7 bases from J, with 18 bases between. The CDR3 loop reads CATSEGGGRNEQFF. The CDR3 DNA follows: TGTGCCACCTCCGAGGGAGGGGGAAGGAATGAGCAGTTCTTC. The variable domain in full, completed from reference TRBV15 and TRBJ2-1, reads DAMVIQNPRYQVTQFGKPVTLSCSQTLNHNVMYWYQQKSSQAPKLLFHYYDKDFNNEADTPDNFQSRRPNTSFCFLDIRSPGLGDTAMYLCATSEGGGRNEQFFGPGTRLTVL.

The chain has TRBV9 and TRBJ1-4; D unclear. V lost 0 bases and J 8 bases, leaving 8 bases between the germline ends. CDR3 length equals 13 residues. CDR1 and CDR2 (germline): SGDLS, YYNGEE. CDR3 DNA: TGTGCCAGCAGCGTAGGCCCACAAGAAAAACTGTTTTTT. Protein product: CASSVGPQEKLFF.

This clone was seen more than once but under ten times. This chain uses TRBV4-1 with TRBJ2-2; TRBD2 matches at 8 bases. The germline V gene encodes CDR1 MGHRA and CDR2 YSYEKL. The CDR3 contains 18 residues. V was clipped by 1 base and J by 1 base; unmatched bases: 8. The CDR3 here is CASSQAGMAGGNTGELFF. The CDR3 DNA is TGCGCCAGCAGCCAAGCTGGGATGGCGGGGGGGAACACCGGGGAGCTGTTTTTT.

The chain uses TRBV7-9 and TRBJ2-7, with D hard to call. V was clipped by 2 bases and J by 3 bases, with 8 bases between them. Germline V gene lookup returns CDR1 SEHNR and CDR2 FQNEAQ (reference sequence). CDR3 length: 13 amino acids. The DNA for the CDR3 is TGTGCCAGCAGCTTAAGACAAATCTACGAGCAGTACTTC. Its protein product is CASSLRQIYEQYF.

The rearrangement uses TRBV9 and TRBJ1-1; tentatively, D is TRBD1 (5 bases). Trimming shortened V by 5 bases and J by 8 bases, and 10 bases separated the two germline ends. Germline V CDR1 and CDR2: SGDLS, YYNGEE. The CDR3 runs to 11 residues. CDR3 residues: CASRGEREAFF. The CDR3 DNA is TGTGCCAGCAGGGGGGAGAGAGAAGCTTTCTTT. The full variable domain, with the rest looked up from reference TRBV9 and TRBJ1-1, is DSGVTQTPKHLITATGQRVTLRCSPRSGDLSVYWYQQSLDQGLQFLIQYYNGEERAKGNILERFSAQQFPDLHSELNLSSLELGDSALYFCASRGEREAFFGQGTRLTVV.

This rearrangement joins TRBV4-1 to TRBJ1-2, with TRBD1 identical over 9 bases. CDR3 length equals 15 residues. Germline V lookup: CDR1 MGHRA, CDR2 YSYEKL. The trim removed 0 bases at V and 5 bases at J, leaving 4 bases unmatched. The CDR3 protein is CASSQDRDRGYGYTF. CDR3 DNA: TGCGCCAGCAGCCAAGATCGAGACAGGGGGTATGGCTACACCTTC.

The chain joins TRBV11-2 to TRBJ2-7; 9 bases match TRBD1. After removal of 1 base from V and 4 bases from J, the junction contained 5 bases not matched to a gene. Germline lookup yields CDR1 SGHAT and CDR2 FQNNGV. CDR3 size: 15 residues. CDR3 in DNA: TGTGCCAGCAGCTTAGGTGGGACAGGGAAGTACGAGCAGTACTTC. Its translation is CASSLGGTGKYEQYF.

The rearrangement joins TRBV7-9 to TRBJ1-1, with D tentatively TRBD1 (5 bases). The CDR3 has 14 residues. V was pared by 5 bases and J by 5 bases, with 15 bases between. Per the germline V gene, CDR1 is SEHNR and CDR2 is FQNEAQ (reference sequence). Written as DNA, the CDR3 is TGTGCCAGCAGCCGCGGGGGGGTGGTAACTGAAGCTTTCTTT. The encoded protein is CASSRGGVVTEAFF.

The chain carries TRBV6-5 and TRBJ1-2, with 7 nucleotides matching TRBD1. J gave up 0 bases and V 7 bases, and 5 bases lay outside the gene matches. Looked up from germline, CDR1 is MNHEY and CDR2 is SVGAGI. The CDR3 is 14 amino acids. The CDR3 protein is CASTRTGANYGYTF. DNA of the CDR3: TGTGCCAGCACCAGGACAGGCGCTAACTATGGCTACACCTTC.

The chain recombines TRBV20-1 with TRBJ1-1, with D uncertain. Germline lookup yields CDR1 DFQATT and CDR2 SNEGSKA (reference sequence). This CDR3 is built from 11 residues. V was trimmed by 5 bases and J by 4 bases, leaving 8 bases between them. This CDR3 reads CSALRGTEAFF. The CDR3 coding sequence is TGCAGTGCTTTGCGGGGCACTGAAGCTTTCTTT.

V gene TRBV4-2 combines with J gene TRBJ1-1; TRBD1 aligns across 7 bases. This CDR3 spans 12 amino acids. Germline CDR1 LGHNA, CDR2 YNFKEQ. The J segment lost 9 bases and the V segment lost 0 bases, leaving 1 base of the junction unmatched. CDR3: CASSQEGGQAFF. CDR3 DNA: TGTGCCAGCAGCCAAGAAGGGGGCCAAGCTTTCTTT.